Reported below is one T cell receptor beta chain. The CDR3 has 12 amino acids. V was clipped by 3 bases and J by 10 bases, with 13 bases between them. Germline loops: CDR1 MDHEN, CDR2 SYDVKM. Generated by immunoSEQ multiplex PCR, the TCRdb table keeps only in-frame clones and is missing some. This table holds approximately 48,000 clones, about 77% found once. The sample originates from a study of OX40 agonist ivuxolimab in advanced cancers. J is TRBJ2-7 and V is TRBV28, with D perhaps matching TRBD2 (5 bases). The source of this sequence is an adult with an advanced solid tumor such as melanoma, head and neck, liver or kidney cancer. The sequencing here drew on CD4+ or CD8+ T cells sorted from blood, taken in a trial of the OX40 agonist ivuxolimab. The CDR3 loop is CASSFYGSPQYF. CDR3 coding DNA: TGTGCCAGCAGTTTTTATGGGAGCCCCCAGTACTTC.